The source of this T cell receptor (beta chain) is a study of CD8+CD57+ T cells in acquired aplastic anemia. As for the study in general: DNA from sorted CD4+ and CD8+ cells averaged about 3.2 ug.

Patients chosen for sequencing had shown CD8+CD57+ cell expansion by flow cytometry. Each of the patients presented with severe acquired aplastic anemia. Details on this clonotype: Antigen specificity is unknown.

Overall study findings and caveats: Twenty-nine shared CD8+ CDR3s appeared highly expressed within patients' immunodominant clones.

Per germline, CDR1 SGHRS and CDR2 YFSETQ. Trimming cost V 5 bases and J 2 bases, with 20 bases left between them. The CDR3 totals 16 residues. CDR3 and TCR beta VDJ profiling relied on genomic DNA as the template. TCRdb redid the calling of the reads with MiXCR, one entry per CDR3 protein. The sample has around 200,000 distinct CDR3 sequences, about half seen once; the top ten hold just under 20%. The source material was sorted CD4+, CD8+, or CD8+CD57+ T cells (not recorded which) from PBMCs. This chain uses TRBV5-1 with TRBJ2-7; D uncertain. This clonotype was obtained from a human donor with aplastic anemia. CDR3 sequence reads: CASRVATRVRAYEQYF. The CDR3, as DNA: TGCGCCAGCAGAGTGGCGACTCGAGTACGGGCCTACGAGCAGTACTTC.